These 20 T cell receptor beta chains originate from one sample sequenced in a study of beta chain features in type 1 diabetes. Findings of the study overall: Moderate but significant shortening of TCRB CDR3s was recorded in all four CD4+ subsets from Type 1 diabetes patients.

These TCRs are of unknown antigen specificity. Sequencing targeted expressed TCRB transcripts, as all isolated RNA had been reverse transcribed. Sequencing used immunoSEQ multiplex PCR; TCRdb keeps in-frame clones, though not all of them. The table has approximately 250,000 clones, roughly a tenth seen once. Sequencing used naive CD4+ T cells from blood. The receptors shown here come from a man aged 30 to 39 with type 1 diabetes.

This clone has only a few counts. This chain joins TRBV4-2 and TRBJ1-1; 8 bases are a match to TRBD1. Per the germline V gene, CDR1 is LGHNA and CDR2 is YNFKEQ. The CDR3 extends over 13 amino acids. The V segment lost 3 bases and the J segment 7 bases; nucleotides outside the gene matches: 4. CDR3 residues: CASSQDRVGEAFF. The DNA of the CDR3 is TGTGCCAGCAGCCAGGACAGGGTGGGTGAAGCTTTCTTT.

This CDR3 reads CASSLAGGGSYGYTF. The DNA for the CDR3 is TGCGCCAGCAGCTTGGCCGGGGGGGGAAGCTATGGCTACACCTTC. The chain is built from TRBV5-1 and TRBJ1-2; perhaps TRBD1 as D (5 bases). This CDR3 is built from 15 residues. CDR1 is SGHRS and CDR2 is YFSETQ in the germline V gene. Trimming shortened V by 0 bases and J by 4 bases, and 13 bases separated the two germline ends.

The chain employs TRBV5-1 and TRBJ2-5; TRBD2 matches 9 bases. CDR1 and CDR2 (germline): SGHRS, YFSETQ. This CDR3 is built from 14 residues. The junction had 2 bases not matched to a gene; V was cut back by 2 bases and J by 3 bases. The CDR3 DNA sequence: TGCGCCAGCAGCTTTGAGCGGGGGGAAGAGACCCAGTACTTC. The encoded protein is CASSFERGEETQYF.

The CDR3 sequence is CASSQTGGLYEQYF. Written as DNA, the CDR3 is TGTGCCAGCAGCCAAACAGGGGGCCTCTACGAGCAGTACTTC. The V call is TRBV7-2, the J call TRBJ2-7; 9 bases map to TRBD1. CDR3 length equals 14 residues. The germline gives CDR1 SGHTA, CDR2 FQGNSA. V lost 5 bases to trimming and J lost 3 bases; unmatched junction nucleotides: 5.

The V gene is TRBV30, the J gene TRBJ2-7, with 8 bases that match TRBD2. Losses at the gene ends were 4 bases for V and 0 bases for J; bases not matched to a gene: 2. There are 13 residues in the CDR3. CDR1 and CDR2 from the germline V gene are GTSNPN and SVGIG (reference sequence). CDR3 residues: CAWNRGGSYEQYF. CDR3 nucleotide sequence: TGTGCCTGGAACCGGGGGGGCTCCTACGAGCAGTACTTC.

This clone was detected only a few times. This chain links TRBV7-3 with TRBJ1-6, with a possible D match to TRBD1 (6 bases). This CDR3 has 14 residues. V dropped 5 bases and J dropped 6 bases, with 11 bases sitting between them. Germline V CDR1 and CDR2: SGHTA, FQGTGA. CDR3 loop: CASSPGQPNSPLHF. CDR3 coding DNA: TGTGCCAGCAGCCCTGGACAGCCTAATTCACCCCTCCACTTT.

This clone was counted only a few times. The chain employs TRBV7-2 and TRBJ2-4, with D perhaps matching TRBD1 (6 bases). V lost 1 base and J lost 9, with 10 bases in between. Germline CDR1 reads SGHTA; CDR2 reads FQGNSA. The CDR3 is 13 residues long. Written as DNA, the CDR3 is TGTGCCAGCAGCTTAGGGACAGAGAGCATTCAGTACTTC. Protein sequence: CASSLGTESIQYF.

The V call is TRBV7-2, the J call TRBJ1-1, with D possibly TRBD1 on 6 matching bases. Germline CDR1 reads SGHTA; CDR2 reads FQGNSA. Trimming cost V 5 bases and J 4 bases, with 11 bases left between them. The CDR3 spans 13 residues. The CDR3 DNA is TGTGCCAGCAGCCCCCACAGGGCCACTGAAGCTTTCTTT. Translating it yields CASSPHRATEAFF.

The chain links TRBV4-3 to TRBJ2-3, with a possible D match to TRBD2 (5 bases). The germline V gene encodes CDR1 LGHNA and CDR2 YSLEER. Trimming removed 4 bases from V and 8 bases from J, with 19 bases in between. The CDR3 sequence is 15 residues long. CDR3 in amino acids: CASSPRGGGGGTQYF. The DNA for the CDR3 is TGCGCCAGCAGCCCTCGTGGTGGTGGAGGAGGTACGCAGTATTTT.

This sequence joins TRBV4-3 and TRBJ2-5, with D perhaps matching TRBD1 (6 bases). The CDR3 spans 15 residues. Trimming took off 1 base at V and 1 base at J, with 10 bases between the two ends. The germline V gene encodes CDR1 LGHNA and CDR2 YSLEER. CDR3 in DNA: TGCGCCAGCAGCCAAGCCGGGACAATCCAAGAGACCCAGTACTTC. It specifies CASSQAGTIQETQYF.

V and J are TRBV7-2 and TRBJ1-5, with a possible D match to TRBD1 (6 bases). The CDR3 contains 16 residues. Germline V gene sequence: CDR1 SGHTA, CDR2 FQGNSA. The V and J ends lost 4 bases and 3 bases respectively, with 16 bases between them. CDR3 sequence: CASSSPGTLANQPQHF. CDR3 DNA: TGTGCCAGCAGCTCCCCCGGGACATTAGCCAATCAGCCCCAGCATTTT.

The chain combines TRBV4-1 with TRBJ1-4; D uncertain. Trimming pared 5 bases from V and 0 bases from J, leaving 7 bases between. CDR3 length: 14 amino acids. Germline values: CDR1 MGHRA, CDR2 YSYEKL. The DNA for the CDR3 is TGCGCCAGCAGCTCAGATGCAACTAATGAAAAACTGTTTTTT. Amino acids: CASSSDATNEKLFF.

This clone occurred a few times. The chain recombines TRBV5-8 with TRBJ1-5; TRBD1 aligns across 9 bases. Germline values: CDR1 SGHTS, CDR2 YDEGEE. With 6 bases clipped from V and 7 bases from J, the junction kept 14 bases outside the gene matches. This CDR3 contains 16 residues. This chain's CDR3 is CASILAISGQGQPQHF. Written as DNA, the CDR3 is TGTGCCAGCATCCTTGCTATATCGGGACAGGGCCAGCCCCAGCATTTT.

The genes are TRBV5-6 and TRBJ2-1; 7 bases are a match to TRBD2. The CDR3 has 13 amino acids. V shed 2 bases, J shed 6 bases, and the junction held 2 bases outside the gene matches. Germline CDR1 is SGHDT and CDR2 is YYEEEE. This CDR3 reads CASSFGLVNEQFF. The DNA of the CDR3 is TGTGCCAGCAGCTTCGGACTAGTCAATGAGCAGTTCTTC. Full variable domain (outside the CDR3, taken from reference TRBV5-6 and TRBJ2-1): DAGVTQSPTHLIKTRGQQVTLRCSPKSGHDTVSWYQQALGQGPQFIFQYYEEEERQRGNFPDRFSGHQFPNYSSELNVNALLLGDSALYLCASSFGLVNEQFFGPGTRLTVL.

This clone was seen a few times. The chain joins TRBV28 to TRBJ1-1; tentatively, D is TRBD1 (6 bases). The CDR3 covers 15 residues. V lost 5 bases to trimming and J lost 0 bases, with 13 bases between them. Germline CDR1 and CDR2: MDHEN and SYDVKM. Here the CDR3 DNA reads TGTGCCAGCAGTCCTCTGGACAGAATGAACACTGAAGCTTTCTTT. Protein sequence: CASSPLDRMNTEAFF.

The chain employs TRBV2 and TRBJ1-5; D might be TRBD1 (5 bases). V lost 7 bases and J 5 bases, leaving 15 bases between the germline ends. The CDR3 has 14 amino acids. Germline V gene sequence: CDR1 SNHLY, CDR2 FYNNEI. The CDR3 loop reads CASTGGTEDQPQHF. The CDR3 DNA reads TGTGCCAGCACCGGGGGGACGGAGGATCAGCCCCAGCATTTT.

This clone appeared a few times. The V gene is TRBV4-1, the J gene TRBJ1-5; D not certain. The V and J ends lost 1 base and 6 bases respectively, with 13 bases between them. The germline CDR1 and CDR2 sequences are MGHRA and YSYEKL. This CDR3 is built from 15 residues. CDR3 amino acids: CASSQGLPAIQPQHF. The CDR3 nucleotides are TGCGCCAGCAGCCAAGGACTTCCGGCGATTCAGCCCCAGCATTTT.

This clone was counted a few times. The chain has TRBV11-3 and TRBJ2-1, with 9 bases fitting TRBD1. This CDR3 contains 16 residues. J lost 7 bases, V lost 4 bases, and 11 bases had no gene match. Germline CDR1 is SGHNT and CDR2 is YENEEA. The CDR3 coding sequence is TGTGCCAGCAGCTCAGGTCAGGGACAGGGCTTGAATGAGCAGTTCTTC. This codes for CASSSGQGQGLNEQFF.

A few counts support this clone. The chain couples TRBV19 to TRBJ1-1; TRBD1 aligns across 7 bases. The CDR3 runs 14 residues. The germline CDR1 and CDR2 sequences are LNHDA and SQIVND (reference sequence). The trim removed 5 bases at V and 3 bases at J, leaving 6 bases unmatched. This chain's CDR3 is CASSLLDRDTEAFF. As DNA, the CDR3 is TGTGCCAGTAGTCTACTTGACAGGGACACTGAAGCTTTCTTT.

V and J are TRBV28 and TRBJ2-7, with a tentative D call TRBD2 (6 bases). The V and J ends lost 5 bases and 7 bases respectively, with 18 bases between them. The CDR3 extends over 14 amino acids. Germline V gives CDR1 MDHEN, CDR2 SYDVKM. CDR3 DNA: TGTGCCAGCAGTCTCTCGACTAGACGTCTGGAGCAGTACTTC. This encodes CASSLSTRRLEQYF.